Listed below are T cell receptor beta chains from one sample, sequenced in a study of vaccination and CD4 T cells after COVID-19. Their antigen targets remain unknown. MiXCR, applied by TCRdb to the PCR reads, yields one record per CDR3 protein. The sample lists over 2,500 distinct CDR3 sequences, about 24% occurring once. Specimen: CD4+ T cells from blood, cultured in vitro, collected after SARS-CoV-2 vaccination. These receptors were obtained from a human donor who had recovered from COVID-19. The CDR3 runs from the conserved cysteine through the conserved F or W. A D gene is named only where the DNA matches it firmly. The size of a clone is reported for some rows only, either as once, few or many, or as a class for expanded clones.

cdr3_aa: CASSDSGSYNSPLHF; cdr3_nt: TGTGCCAGCAGTGATTCAGGATCCTATAATTCACCCCTCCACTTT; d_call: .; j_call: TRBJ1-6; v_call: TRBV6-4; clone_size: .
cdr3_aa: CASSEWTVSSYNEQFF; cdr3_nt: TGTGCCAGCAGTGAATGGACAGTTAGCTCCTACAATGAGCAGTTCTTC; d_call: .; j_call: TRBJ2-1; v_call: TRBV6-1; clone_size: few
cdr3_aa: CASSNYREPGNTIYF; cdr3_nt: TGTGCCAGCAGCAACTACAGGGAACCTGGAAACACCATATATTTT; d_call: .; j_call: TRBJ1-3; v_call: TRBV7-9; clone_size: .
cdr3_aa: CSAPDYSPGAKNIQYF; cdr3_nt: TGCAGTGCCCCGGACTATAGCCCAGGGGCCAAAAACATTCAGTACTTC; d_call: .; j_call: TRBJ2-4; v_call: TRBV20-1; clone_size: .
cdr3_aa: CATSREFGRGPGGGFLTEAFF; cdr3_nt: TGTGCCACCAGCAGGGAATTTGGGCGGGGGCCGGGAGGGGGGTTCTTGACTGAAGCTTTCTTT; d_call: .; j_call: TRBJ1-1; v_call: TRBV15; clone_size: .
cdr3_aa: CSAKPGSYQPQHF; cdr3_nt: TGCAGTGCTAAACCAGGTTCTTATCAGCCCCAGCATTTT; d_call: .; j_call: TRBJ1-5; v_call: TRBV20-1; clone_size: medium-sized
cdr3_aa: CASSPGLNYGYTF; cdr3_nt: TGTGCCAGCAGTCCAGGGCTCAACTATGGCTACACCTTC; d_call: .; j_call: TRBJ1-2; v_call: TRBV6-4; clone_size: few
cdr3_aa: CASNPLRSPLHF; cdr3_nt: TGTGCCAGCAACCCCCTTAGGTCACCCCTCCACTTT; d_call: .; j_call: TRBJ1-6; v_call: TRBV7-2; clone_size: many
cdr3_aa: CSARDLVQVAIGYTF; cdr3_nt: TGCAGTGCTAGAGATCTGGTCCAGGTGGCGATTGGCTACACCTTC; d_call: .; j_call: TRBJ1-2; v_call: TRBV20-1; clone_size: few
cdr3_aa: CASSLGQNYNSPLHF; cdr3_nt: TGTGCCAGCAGCTTAGGGCAGAATTATAATTCACCCCTCCACTTT; d_call: .; j_call: TRBJ1-6; v_call: TRBV7-9; clone_size: many
cdr3_aa: CATETGQSGEQYF; cdr3_nt: TGTGCCACCGAGACAGGGCAATCCGGCGAGCAGTACTTC; d_call: TRBD1; j_call: TRBJ2-7; v_call: TRBV24-1; clone_size: .
cdr3_aa: CASNLHSKGDEAFF; cdr3_nt: TGTGCCAGCAATCTGCATTCGAAGGGGGATGAAGCTTTCTTT; d_call: .; j_call: TRBJ1-1; v_call: TRBV6-1; clone_size: .
cdr3_aa: CASSIGRIYGYTF; cdr3_nt: TGTGCCAGTAGTATAGGGCGTATTTATGGCTACACCTTC; d_call: .; j_call: TRBJ1-2; v_call: TRBV19; clone_size: .
cdr3_aa: CASSLGFIGGTYGYTF; cdr3_nt: TGTGCCAGCAGTTTAGGGTTCATCGGTGGAACCTATGGCTACACCTTC; d_call: .; j_call: TRBJ1-2; v_call: TRBV27; clone_size: .
cdr3_aa: CASSLGRHEQYF; cdr3_nt: TGTGCCAGCAGTCTGGGGAGGCACGAGCAGTACTTC; d_call: .; j_call: TRBJ2-7; v_call: TRBV6-1; clone_size: once
cdr3_aa: CASSLSWSEAFF; cdr3_nt: TGTGCCAGCAGCTTATCATGGAGTGAAGCTTTCTTT; d_call: .; j_call: TRBJ1-1; v_call: TRBV7-9; clone_size: .
cdr3_aa: CASSSSPHFYEQYF; cdr3_nt: TGTGCCAGCAGCTCATCCCCACATTTCTACGAGCAGTACTTC; d_call: .; j_call: TRBJ2-7; v_call: TRBV7-9; clone_size: medium-sized
cdr3_aa: CASSFPKSPPLHF; cdr3_nt: TGTGCCAGCAGCTTTCCCAAGTCCCCACCCCTCCACTTT; d_call: .; j_call: TRBJ1-6; v_call: TRBV7-8; clone_size: few
cdr3_aa: CASSGQSGYGYTF; cdr3_nt: TGCGCCAGCAGTGGACAGTCTGGCTATGGCTACACCTTC; d_call: .; j_call: TRBJ1-2; v_call: TRBV10-1; clone_size: .
cdr3_aa: CASSFSSWTGEQFF; cdr3_nt: TGTGCCAGCAGCTTTAGCTCTTGGACAGGCGAGCAGTTCTTC; d_call: TRBD1; j_call: TRBJ2-1; v_call: TRBV7-2; clone_size: hyperexpanded
cdr3_aa: CSARERRTLNTEAFF; cdr3_nt: TGCAGTGCTAGAGAGCGAAGGACACTTAACACTGAAGCTTTCTTT; d_call: .; j_call: TRBJ1-1; v_call: TRBV20-1; clone_size: medium-sized
cdr3_aa: CSATLFQGMNTEAFF; cdr3_nt: TGCAGTGCTACATTATTTCAGGGGATGAACACTGAAGCTTTCTTT; d_call: .; j_call: TRBJ1-1; v_call: TRBV20-1; clone_size: once
cdr3_aa: CASSPGISGANVLTF; cdr3_nt: TGTGCCAGCTCACCCGGGATCTCTGGGGCCAACGTCCTGACTTTC; d_call: .; j_call: TRBJ2-6; v_call: TRBV18; clone_size: .
cdr3_aa: CASSYRANNEQFF; cdr3_nt: TGTGCCAGCAGTTATAGGGCGAACAATGAGCAGTTCTTC; d_call: .; j_call: TRBJ2-1; v_call: TRBV6-5; clone_size: large
cdr3_aa: CADAGQDNYEQYF; cdr3_nt: TGTGCCGACGCGGGGCAGGACAACTACGAGCAGTACTTC; d_call: .; j_call: TRBJ2-7; v_call: TRBV19; clone_size: few
cdr3_aa: CASSLIPLYSNQPQHF; cdr3_nt: TGTGCCAGCAGTTTAATACCGCTGTATAGCAATCAGCCCCAGCATTTT; d_call: .; j_call: TRBJ1-5; v_call: TRBV27; clone_size: .
cdr3_aa: CASKERGNWETQYF; cdr3_nt: TGTGCCAGCAAGGAGCGGGGGAATTGGGAGACCCAGTACTTC; d_call: TRBD2; j_call: TRBJ2-5; v_call: TRBV6-1; clone_size: medium-sized
cdr3_aa: CASSLEVGELFF; cdr3_nt: TGTGCCAGCAGCTTAGAGGTCGGGGAGCTGTTTTTT; d_call: .; j_call: TRBJ2-2; v_call: TRBV7-2; clone_size: .
cdr3_aa: CASSLFRGGETQYF; cdr3_nt: TGTGCCAGCAGTTTATTTCGCGGGGGAGAGACCCAGTACTTC; d_call: TRBD2; j_call: TRBJ2-5; v_call: TRBV28; clone_size: many
cdr3_aa: CASGVPYEQYF; cdr3_nt: TGTGCCAGCGGAGTCCCCTACGAGCAGTACTTC; d_call: .; j_call: TRBJ2-7; v_call: TRBV7-3; clone_size: medium-sized
cdr3_aa: CASSQDWAGYQETQYF; cdr3_nt: TGCGCCAGCAGCCAAGATTGGGCGGGATACCAAGAGACCCAGTACTTC; d_call: .; j_call: TRBJ2-5; v_call: TRBV4-3; clone_size: .
cdr3_aa: CASSRDSSGANVLTF; cdr3_nt: TGTGCCAGTAGTAGGGACAGCTCTGGGGCCAACGTCCTGACTTTC; d_call: TRBD1; j_call: TRBJ2-6; v_call: TRBV19; clone_size: medium-sized
cdr3_aa: CASSYQQGLTNYGYTF; cdr3_nt: TGTGCCAGCAGTTACCAGCAGGGGCTAACGAACTATGGCTACACCTTC; d_call: .; j_call: TRBJ1-2; v_call: TRBV6-5; clone_size: few
cdr3_aa: CASSYQADRANYGYTF; cdr3_nt: TGTGCCAGCAGTTACCAAGCGGACAGAGCTAACTATGGCTACACCTTC; d_call: .; j_call: TRBJ1-2; v_call: TRBV6-5; clone_size: medium-sized
cdr3_aa: CASSPRRIDRTGELFF; cdr3_nt: TGTGCCAGCAGCCCGCGAAGAATTGACCGTACCGGGGAGCTGTTTTTT; d_call: .; j_call: TRBJ2-2; v_call: TRBV7-8; clone_size: .
cdr3_aa: CASRDIYTQYF; cdr3_nt: TGTGCCAGTAGGGACATTTATACGCAGTATTTT; d_call: .; j_call: TRBJ2-3; v_call: TRBV19; clone_size: few
cdr3_aa: CASSLPPGNHNYGYTF; cdr3_nt: TGTGCCAGCAGCTTGCCGCCAGGGAATCACAACTATGGCTACACCTTC; d_call: .; j_call: TRBJ1-2; v_call: TRBV5-4; clone_size: .
cdr3_aa: CAVGSGRAHGQSSYEQYF; cdr3_nt: TGTGCCGTCGGCTCTGGCAGGGCTCACGGACAGAGCTCCTACGAGCAGTACTTC; d_call: .; j_call: TRBJ2-7; v_call: TRBV7-6; clone_size: .
cdr3_aa: CSGRDRGADTQYF; cdr3_nt: TGCAGTGGGAGGGACAGGGGGGCAGATACGCAGTATTTT; d_call: TRBD1; j_call: TRBJ2-3; v_call: TRBV20-1; clone_size: medium-sized
cdr3_aa: CASSLGWDTEAFF; cdr3_nt: TGTGCCAGCAGCTTGGGATGGGACACTGAAGCTTTCTTT; d_call: .; j_call: TRBJ1-1; v_call: TRBV7-9; clone_size: few
cdr3_aa: CASSPPVGGSNYGYTF; cdr3_nt: TGTGCCAGCAGTCCCCCGGTGGGGGGGTCCAACTATGGCTACACCTTC; d_call: .; j_call: TRBJ1-2; v_call: TRBV2; clone_size: few
cdr3_aa: CSASPGTGGHYGYTF; cdr3_nt: TGCAGTGCAAGTCCCGGGACAGGGGGACACTATGGCTACACCTTC; d_call: TRBD1; j_call: TRBJ1-2; v_call: TRBV20-1; clone_size: medium-sized